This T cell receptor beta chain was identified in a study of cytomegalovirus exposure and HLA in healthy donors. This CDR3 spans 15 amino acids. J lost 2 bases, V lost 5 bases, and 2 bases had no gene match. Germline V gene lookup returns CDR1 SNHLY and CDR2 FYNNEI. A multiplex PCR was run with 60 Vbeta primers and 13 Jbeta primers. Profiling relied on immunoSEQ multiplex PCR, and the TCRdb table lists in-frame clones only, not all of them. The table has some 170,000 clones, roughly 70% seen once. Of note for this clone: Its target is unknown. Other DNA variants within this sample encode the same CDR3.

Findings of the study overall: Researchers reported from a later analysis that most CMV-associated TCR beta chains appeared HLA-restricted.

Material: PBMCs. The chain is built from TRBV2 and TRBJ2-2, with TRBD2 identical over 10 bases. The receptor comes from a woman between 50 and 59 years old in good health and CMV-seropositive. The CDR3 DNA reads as TGTGCCAGCAGTCGGACTAGCGGAAACACCGGGGAGCTGTTTTTT. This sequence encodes CASSRTSGNTGELFF.